These T cell receptor beta chains were read from a single sample in a study of cytomegalovirus exposure and HLA in healthy donors. Assay used: immunoSEQ multiplex PCR; TCRdb lists only in-frame clones, some missing. The sample lists roughly 190,000 clones, approximately 83% seen once, with about a tenth in the top ten. Sequenced sample: PBMCs. These receptors all come from a woman aged 45-59 years in good health and CMV-seropositive. Both conserved end residues are part of each CDR3. D genes are given only for firm matches. Clone size appears in some rows only: once, few, many, or a class for an expanded clone.

v_gene,abundance,d_gene,j_gene,CDR3aa,CDR3nt
TRBV25-1,.,TRBD1,TRBJ1-1,CASSETRGYTEAFF,TGTGCCAGCAGTGAGACCAGGGGGTACACTGAAGCTTTCTTT
TRBV15,.,TRBD1,TRBJ2-7,CATSRDRATYEQYF,TGTGCCACCAGCCGGGACAGGGCGACCTACGAGCAGTACTTC
TRBV18,.,.,TRBJ2-3,CASSQQGGGRTDTQYF,TGTGCCAGCTCACAACAGGGAGGGGGACGCACAGATACGCAGTATTTT
TRBV9,.,.,TRBJ1-1,CASSGAGARGAFF,TGTGCCAGCAGCGGCGCTGGAGCGAGGGGGGCTTTCTTT
TRBV23-1,.,.,TRBJ2-7,CASSQPRQSSYEQYF,TGCGCCAGCAGTCAACCCAGACAGAGCTCCTACGAGCAGTACTTC
TRBV5-1,.,.,TRBJ2-1,CASSLEGLTYNEQFF,TGCGCCAGCAGCTTGGAGGGACTGACCTACAATGAGCAGTTCTTC
TRBV5-1,.,.,TRBJ2-3,CASSPSGETDTQYF,TGCGCCAGCAGCCCGAGCGGAGAGACAGATACGCAGTATTTT
TRBV19,.,TRBD1,TRBJ1-1,CASSPRDRGRNTEAFF,TGTGCCAGTAGTCCAAGGGACAGGGGGAGGAACACTGAAGCTTTCTTT
TRBV6-1,.,.,TRBJ2-7,CASSHGQGSYEQYF,TGTGCCAGCAGCCACGGTCAGGGATCCTACGAGCAGTACTTC
TRBV7-9,.,TRBD1,TRBJ1-4,CASSPTGVNEKLFF,TGTGCCAGCAGCCCCACAGGGGTTAATGAAAAACTGTTTTTT
TRBV25-1,.,TRBD1,TRBJ2-3,CASYRGNTDTQYF,TGTGCCAGCTACAGGGGGAACACAGATACGCAGTATTTT
TRBV4-3,.,.,TRBJ2-5,CASSYPGGLRSQETQYF,TGCGCCAGCAGCTACCCCGGGGGATTAAGAAGTCAAGAGACCCAGTACTTC
TRBV14,.,TRBD1,TRBJ1-5,CASSQRDRAEEQPQHF,TGTGCCAGCAGCCAAAGGGACAGGGCGGAGGAACAGCCCCAGCATTTT
TRBV11-2,.,.,TRBJ1-1,CASSLLGQSTEAFF,TGTGCCAGCAGCCTACTCGGACAGAGCACTGAAGCTTTCTTT
TRBV9,few,TRBD1,TRBJ2-7,CASSPLARDRGGEQYF,TGTGCCAGCAGCCCACTAGCCCGGGACAGGGGTGGCGAGCAGTACTTC
TRBV7-9,.,.,TRBJ2-1,CASSSVVLQYRSYNEQFF,TGTGCCAGCAGCTCCGTGGTGTTGCAGTATCGCTCCTACAATGAGCAGTTCTTC
TRBV27,once,TRBD1,TRBJ2-3,CATGSGTVRTDTQYF,TGTGCCACCGGGTCCGGGACAGTACGCACAGATACGCAGTATTTT
TRBV5-1,.,.,TRBJ2-2,CASSSSFANTGELFF,TGCGCCAGCAGCTCGAGTTTCGCGAACACCGGGGAGCTGTTTTTT
TRBV6-1,.,TRBD1,TRBJ1-5,CASSDSPGQLNQPQHF,TGTGCCAGCAGTGATTCTCCGGGACAGCTCAATCAGCCCCAGCATTTT
TRBV6-1,.,.,TRBJ1-4,CASSSSGMGEKLFF,TGTGCCAGCAGCTCGTCGGGGATGGGTGAAAAACTGTTTTTT
TRBV5-6,.,.,TRBJ2-1,CASSLYNEQFF,TGTGCCAGCAGCCTTTACAATGAGCAGTTCTTC
TRBV7-3,.,TRBD1,TRBJ2-5,CASSKGGMETQYF,TGTGCCAGCAGCAAAGGGGGCATGGAGACCCAGTACTTC
TRBV7-2,.,.,TRBJ2-5,CASSLSREETQYF,TGTGCCAGCAGCTTAAGCAGGGAAGAGACCCAGTACTTC
TRBV9,once,.,TRBJ1-1,CASSVVTGPESEAFF,TGTGCCAGCAGCGTAGTAACAGGCCCTGAAAGTGAAGCTTTCTTT
TRBV5-1,.,.,TRBJ1-5,CASSLETLDQPQHF,TGCGCCAGCAGCTTGGAGACATTGGATCAGCCCCAGCATTTT
TRBV15,.,TRBD1,TRBJ2-7,CATSRDRTSYEQYF,TGTGCCACCAGCAGGGACAGGACCTCCTACGAGCAGTACTTC
TRBV5-4,.,TRBD1,TRBJ1-2,CASSFGTGHGYTF,TGTGCCAGCAGCTTCGGGACAGGGCATGGCTACACCTTC
TRBV29-1,.,.,TRBJ1-1,CSVGVGPTNTEAFF,TGCAGCGTTGGGGTGGGGCCAACGAACACTGAAGCTTTCTTT
TRBV2,few,TRBD1,TRBJ1-4,CANKRDRGNEKLFF,TGTGCCAACAAACGGGACAGGGGGAATGAAAAACTGTTTTTT
TRBV5-1,.,.,TRBJ1-1,CASSLQELGTEAFF,TGCGCCAGCAGCTTACAGGAGCTGGGCACTGAAGCTTTCTTT
TRBV5-4,.,TRBD1,TRBJ2-1,CASRWTGRGRNEQFF,TGTGCCAGCAGATGGACAGGGCGTGGGCGCAATGAGCAGTTCTTC
TRBV11-2,.,.,TRBJ2-7,CASNLGSGSYEQYF,TGTGCCAGCAACTTAGGTTCCGGCTCCTACGAGCAGTACTTC
TRBV19,once,TRBD2,TRBJ2-3,CATFSGGAGDTQYF,TGTGCCACCTTTAGCGGGGGGGCTGGAGATACGCAGTATTTT
TRBV5-4,few,.,TRBJ1-5,CASSSGQNQPQHF,TGTGCCAGCAGCTCCGGACAGAATCAGCCCCAGCATTTT
TRBV7-3,.,.,TRBJ1-1,CASSQYPPHEGAEAFF,TGTGCCAGCAGCCAATACCCCCCACACGAGGGGGCTGAAGCTTTCTTT
TRBV5-4,.,.,TRBJ1-6,CASSLGGSYNSPLHF,TGTGCCAGCAGCTTAGGGGGAAGCTATAATTCACCCCTCCACTTT
TRBV6-6,.,TRBD1,TRBJ2-2,CASRKGGITGELFF,TGTGCCAGCAGGAAAGGGGGCATCACCGGGGAGCTGTTTTTT
TRBV5-1,.,TRBD1,TRBJ2-7,CASSLAPGQGYEQYF,TGCGCCAGCAGCCTTGCCCCGGGACAGGGTTACGAGCAGTACTTC
TRBV5-5,.,.,TRBJ2-7,CASFGAQAYEQYF,TGTGCCAGCTTTGGAGCACAAGCCTACGAGCAGTACTTC
TRBV4-1,few,.,TRBJ1-4,CASSQENRESEKLFF,TGCGCCAGCAGCCAAGAAAACAGGGAGTCGGAAAAACTGTTTTTT
TRBV2,.,.,TRBJ2-7,CASTLWGGSDEQYF,TGTGCCAGCACCCTTTGGGGGGGCAGCGACGAGCAGTACTTC
TRBV2,few,TRBD2,TRBJ2-2,CASSEERGVGELFF,TGTGCCAGCAGTGAGGAGCGGGGGGTCGGGGAGCTGTTTTTT
TRBV2,.,TRBD1,TRBJ2-2,CASSPDRGKAGELFF,TGTGCCAGCAGTCCGGACAGGGGAAAGGCCGGGGAGCTGTTTTTT
TRBV11-3,.,TRBD2,TRBJ2-7,CASSLLRTSEQYF,TGTGCCAGCAGCCTCCTACGGACTAGCGAGCAGTACTTC
TRBV27,.,TRBD2,TRBJ2-3,CASSGGGTDTQYF,TGTGCCAGTAGCGGGGGGGGCACAGATACGCAGTATTTT
TRBV11-2,.,.,TRBJ1-5,CASSTGLYSNQPQHF,TGTGCCAGCAGCACGGGACTCTATAGCAATCAGCCCCAGCATTTT
TRBV9,.,.,TRBJ1-4,CASSVAPGTNEKLFF,TGTGCCAGCAGCGTAGCCCCGGGAACTAATGAAAAACTGTTTTTT
TRBV2,.,.,TRBJ1-1,CASSEALGARGAEAFF,TGTGCCAGCAGTGAAGCGCTTGGGGCCAGAGGCGCTGAAGCTTTCTTT